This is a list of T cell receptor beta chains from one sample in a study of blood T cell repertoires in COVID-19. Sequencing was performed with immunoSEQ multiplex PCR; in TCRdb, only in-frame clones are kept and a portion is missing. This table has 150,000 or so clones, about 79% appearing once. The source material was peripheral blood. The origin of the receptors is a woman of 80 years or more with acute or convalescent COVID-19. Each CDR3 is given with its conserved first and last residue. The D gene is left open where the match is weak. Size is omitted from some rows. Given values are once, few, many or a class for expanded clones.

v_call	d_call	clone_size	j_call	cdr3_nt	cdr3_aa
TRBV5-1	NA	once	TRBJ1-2	TGCGCCAGCAGCTTTGTAGCAGGAGGCTATGGCTACACCTTC	CASSFVAGGYGYTF
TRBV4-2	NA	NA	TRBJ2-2	TGTGCCAGCAGCCAAGTTTCGTCAGGGTCGTCCACCGGGGAGCTGTTTTTT	CASSQVSSGSSTGELFF
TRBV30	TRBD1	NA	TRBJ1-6	TGTGCCTGGAGTTCCCGACAGGGCCGATTTTCACCCCTCCACTTT	CAWSSRQGRFSPLHF
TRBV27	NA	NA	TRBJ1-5	TGTGCCAGTGGGCGCAGGGCTCCCAATCAGCCCCAGCATTTT	CASGRRAPNQPQHF
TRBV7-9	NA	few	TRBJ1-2	TGTGCCAGCAGCTTAGGGCAGGGTGGCTACACCTTC	CASSLGQGGYTF
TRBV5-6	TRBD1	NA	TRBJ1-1	TGTGCCAGCAGCTTGGGACAGGGGAGGACTGAAGCTTTCTTT	CASSLGQGRTEAFF
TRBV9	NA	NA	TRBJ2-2	TGTGCCAGCAGCGTAGCAGGGATCAACACCGGGGAGCTGTTTTTT	CASSVAGINTGELFF
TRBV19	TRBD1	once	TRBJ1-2	TGTGCCAGTACCAAAAAGAGCCAGGGGGAAGACTATGGCTACACCTTC	CASTKKSQGEDYGYTF
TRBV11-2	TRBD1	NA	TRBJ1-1	TGTGCCAGCAGCCCACGGGACAGGGGGCTTACTGAAGCTTTCTTT	CASSPRDRGLTEAFF
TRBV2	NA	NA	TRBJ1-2	TGTGCCAGCAGTGGGACTTACTATGGCTACACCTTC	CASSGTYYGYTF
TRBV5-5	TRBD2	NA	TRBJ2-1	TGTGCCAGCAGCTCGGTAGCGGGGGATTACAATGAGCAGTTCTTC	CASSSVAGDYNEQFF
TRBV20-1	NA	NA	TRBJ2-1	TGCAGTGCTAGTGTGGGTTCGGGGATGGTTGAGCAGTTCTTC	CSASVGSGMVEQFF
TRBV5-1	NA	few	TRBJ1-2	TGCGCCAGCAGCTTATTACCGGGGGAAAACTATGGCTACACCTTC	CASSLLPGENYGYTF
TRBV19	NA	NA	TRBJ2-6	TGTGCCAGTAGTATAATTTGGGGAGCCGGGGCCAACGTCCTGACTTTC	CASSIIWGAGANVLTF
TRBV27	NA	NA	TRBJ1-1	TGTGCCAGCAGTTTAAGGTTCAGGGTCACTGAAGCTTTCTTT	CASSLRFRVTEAFF
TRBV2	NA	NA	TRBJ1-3	TGTGCCAGCAGTGAAGGGAGAATATCGACAGACGGAAACACCATATATTTT	CASSEGRISTDGNTIYF
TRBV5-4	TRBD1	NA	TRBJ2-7	TGTGCCAGCAGCCGGGCCGAGACAGGGATATTCTACGAGCAGTACTTC	CASSRAETGIFYEQYF
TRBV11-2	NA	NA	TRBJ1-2	TGTGCCAGCAGCTTATTGGGCAGGGAGGGCAACTATGGCTACACCTTC	CASSLLGREGNYGYTF
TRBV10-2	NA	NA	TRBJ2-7	TGCGCCAGCATAGCGGCAGGGCGAGCCGAGCAGTACTTC	CASIAAGRAEQYF
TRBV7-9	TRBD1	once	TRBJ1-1	TGTGCCAGCAGCTTCGACAGGGTCACTGAAGCTTTCTTT	CASSFDRVTEAFF
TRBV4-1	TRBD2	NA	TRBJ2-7	TGCGCCAGCAGCTCCGCCCCCGGGACTACCTACGAGCAGTACTTC	CASSSAPGTTYEQYF
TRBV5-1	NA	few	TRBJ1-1	TGCGCCAGCAGCTTGGATCCGGGCACTAGGAACACTGAAGCTTTCTTT	CASSLDPGTRNTEAFF
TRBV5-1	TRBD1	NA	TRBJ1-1	TGCGCCAGCAGCTTGGACGGACAGGGAAACACTGAAGCTTTCTTT	CASSLDGQGNTEAFF
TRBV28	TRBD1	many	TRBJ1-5	TGTGCCAGCAGTTTCCCACCCGAAACAGGGGCTAATCAGCCCCAGCATTTT	CASSFPPETGANQPQHF
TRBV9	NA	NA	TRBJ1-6	TGTGCCAGCAGCGCCACATGGAGCTCCTATAATTCACCCCTCCACTTT	CASSATWSSYNSPLHF
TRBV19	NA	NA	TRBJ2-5	TGTGCCAGTAGTGCGGGACCCTCAATACAGACCCAGTACTTC	CASSAGPSIQTQYF
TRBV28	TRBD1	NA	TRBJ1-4	TGTGCCAGCAGGTTTCCGGGACAGGGCTATGAAAAACTGTTTTTT	CASRFPGQGYEKLFF
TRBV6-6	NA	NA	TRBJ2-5	TGTGCCAGCAGACGAAACGGGGCAGGGGCCAGCCGGGAGACCCAGTACTTC	CASRRNGAGASRETQYF
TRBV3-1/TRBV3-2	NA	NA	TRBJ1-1	TGTGCCAGCACCGCCATCAGGTCAGGGACTGAAGCTTTCTTT	CASTAIRSGTEAFF
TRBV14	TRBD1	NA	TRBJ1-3	TGTGCCAGCAGCCGTATCGGACAGGGGGCCAGTGGAAACACCATATATTTT	CASSRIGQGASGNTIYF
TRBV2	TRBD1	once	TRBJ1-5	TGTGCCAGCAGTGAAGTGGGACAGGGCCCCCAGCATTTT	CASSEVGQGPQHF
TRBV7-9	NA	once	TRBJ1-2	TGTGCCAGCAGCTTACCACAATCCGGGGGAGTTGGCGGCTACACCTTC	CASSLPQSGGVGGYTF
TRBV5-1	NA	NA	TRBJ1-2	TGCGCCAGCAGGCCACTGGAGTATGGCTACACCTTC	CASRPLEYGYTF
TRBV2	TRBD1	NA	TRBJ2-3	TGTGCCAGCAGTCGCTCCCGGACAGGCCTATTCACAGATACGCAGTATTTT	CASSRSRTGLFTDTQYF
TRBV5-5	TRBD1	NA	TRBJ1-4	TGTGCCAGCAGCCATGCTACAGGGGGCCTGCTACGGAAACTGTTTTTT	CASSHATGGLLRKLFF